This is a list of T cell receptor beta chains from one sample in a study of T cell changes during pregnancy in multiple sclerosis. Profiling relied on immunoSEQ multiplex PCR, and the TCRdb table lists in-frame clones only, not all of them. The table has about 20,000 clones, over 65% seen once. Source: CD8+ T cells from peripheral blood mononuclear cells, taken after pregnancy. These receptors all come from a female donor with multiple sclerosis, enrolled in a pregnancy study. The CDR3 runs from the conserved cysteine through the conserved F or W. The D gene is left open where the match is weak. A row's size may be missing; if present it is once, few, many or a size class.

V gene	D gene	J gene	clone size	CDR3 DNA	CDR3 protein
TRBV4-3	TRBD1	TRBJ2-3	NA	TGCGCCAGCAGCCACGTGACAGGGGGCGCGTCAGATACGCAGTATTTT	CASSHVTGGASDTQYF
TRBV11-2	TRBD2	TRBJ2-1	NA	TGTGCCAGCAGCTTTAAGAATTGGGCGGGAGACCAGCGTGAGCAGTTCTTC	CASSFKNWAGDQREQFF
TRBV27	TRBD1	TRBJ1-2	NA	TGTGCCAGCAGTTCTGACAGGGACTATGGCTACACCTTC	CASSSDRDYGYTF
TRBV6-1	NA	TRBJ2-3	NA	TGTGCCAGCAGTGAAGCCAGCGGAGCGACAGATACGCAGTATTTT	CASSEASGATDTQYF
TRBV28	NA	TRBJ2-5	NA	TGTGCCAGCACTGACTACATCCAAGAGACCCAGTACTTC	CASTDYIQETQYF
TRBV27	NA	TRBJ2-3	NA	TGTGCCAGCGGGAGCGTGAGGGATACGCAGTATTTT	CASGSVRDTQYF
TRBV13	TRBD2	TRBJ2-7	once	TGTGCCAGCAGCCAAGGGCCGGGACTAGGGTCGTACGAGCAGTACTTC	CASSQGPGLGSYEQYF
TRBV27	NA	TRBJ2-7	NA	TGTGCCAGCAGTTTTCAGGGGTACGAGCAGTACTTC	CASSFQGYEQYF
TRBV11-2	NA	TRBJ2-1	NA	TGTGCCAGCAGCTTAGACAGTCTAGGCATTTTTTATAATGAGCAGTTCTTC	CASSLDSLGIFYNEQFF
TRBV11-2	NA	TRBJ2-1	NA	TGTGCCAGCAGCCTAAGGGTCCCCAGTGGGAGCTACAATGAGCAGTTCTTC	CASSLRVPSGSYNEQFF
TRBV28	NA	TRBJ1-4	NA	TGTGCCAGCGCCGTCGTAGGGGCTAATGAAAAACTGTTTTTT	CASAVVGANEKLFF
TRBV2	TRBD1	TRBJ1-6	NA	TGTGCCAGATCCCGGGACAGACCGTATAATTCACCCCTCCACTTT	CARSRDRPYNSPLHF
TRBV5-5	NA	TRBJ2-1	NA	TGTGCCAGCAGCGCGGGGAGATCAGGACTCTCCTACAATGAGCAGTTCTTC	CASSAGRSGLSYNEQFF
TRBV13	NA	TRBJ2-7	NA	TGTGCCAGCAGCTCACAGCACTACGAGCAGTACTTC	CASSSQHYEQYF
TRBV10-3	TRBD1	TRBJ1-1	NA	TGTGCCATCTTATCTGGACAGGCGGGGACTGAAGCTTTCTTT	CAILSGQAGTEAFF
TRBV29-1	TRBD1	TRBJ2-2	NA	TGCAGCGCTGGGACAGGGGAGGACGGGGAGCTGTTTTTT	CSAGTGEDGELFF
TRBV28	NA	TRBJ2-3	NA	TGTGCCAGCAGTCCCGACCCTAGCGGAGGGGGTATAGATACGCAGTATTTT	CASSPDPSGGGIDTQYF
TRBV11-2	NA	TRBJ1-3	NA	TGTGCCAGCAGCGAGATCTCTGGAAACACCATATATTTT	CASSEISGNTIYF
TRBV9	NA	TRBJ2-3	NA	TGTGCCAGCAGCGTAGGAGGGACAGATACGCAGTATTTT	CASSVGGTDTQYF
TRBV5-5	NA	TRBJ1-3	few	TGTGCCTCCCTAGGGGGGGCTCCCTTCTCTGGAAACACCATATATTTT	CASLGGAPFSGNTIYF
TRBV7-9	TRBD1	TRBJ1-4	NA	TGTGCCAGCAGCCCTCCGGGACAGGCTAATGAAAAACTGTTTTTT	CASSPPGQANEKLFF
TRBV28	TRBD1	TRBJ1-3	NA	TGTGCCAGCAGTTTAACAGGGGACGGAAACACCATATATTTT	CASSLTGDGNTIYF
TRBV5-6	NA	TRBJ2-7	NA	TGTGCCAGCAGCTTGTCTGTCTACGAGCAGTACTTC	CASSLSVYEQYF
TRBV5-6	NA	TRBJ2-1	NA	TGTGCCAGCAGCTGGCTAGGTTACAATGAGCAGTTCTTC	CASSWLGYNEQFF
TRBV9	NA	TRBJ1-2	NA	TGTGCCAGCAGCACCCGACAGGATGGCTACACCTTC	CASSTRQDGYTF
TRBV13	TRBD2	TRBJ2-5	NA	TGTGCCAGCAGCATACACCTAGCGGGAGACCAAGAGACCCAGTACTTC	CASSIHLAGDQETQYF
TRBV6-1	TRBD1	TRBJ1-1	NA	TGTGCCAGCAGTCCCGGGACAGAGAACACTGAAGCTTTCTTT	CASSPGTENTEAFF
TRBV6-4	TRBD2	TRBJ2-3	NA	TGTGCCAGCAGTACTAGCGGGGGGACAGATACGCAGTATTTT	CASSTSGGTDTQYF
TRBV25-1	NA	TRBJ2-2	NA	TGTGCCAGCAGTGTGAGGGAAGTAGACACCGGGGAGCTGTTTTTT	CASSVREVDTGELFF
TRBV27	TRBD1	TRBJ2-7	NA	TGTGCCAGCAGTTCACCCCGATTTGGTTTGGGACAGAGAATCTACGAGCAGTACTTC	CASSSPRFGLGQRIYEQYF
TRBV9	TRBD2	TRBJ2-1	NA	TGTGCCAGCAGTCCCGGGGGGGTCGGCAATGAGCAGTTCTTC	CASSPGGVGNEQFF